The rows below give T cell receptor beta chains drawn from one sample of a study of OX40 agonist ivuxolimab in advanced cancers. Using immunoSEQ multiplex PCR, the repertoire was profiled, and TCRdb retains in-frame clones only, with some absent. The sample includes more than 80,000 clones, 85% to 90% of them seen just once. This material consisted of CD4+ or CD8+ T cells sorted from blood, taken in a trial of the OX40 agonist ivuxolimab. These receptors originate from an adult with an advanced solid tumor such as melanoma, head and neck, liver or kidney cancer. Both conserved end residues are part of each CDR3. A D gene is named only where the DNA matches it firmly. Clone size appears in some rows only: once, few, many, or a class for an expanded clone.

V gene: TRBV19
clone size: few
D gene: TRBD1
J gene: TRBJ1-5
CDR3 protein: CASSLGQHRQPQHF
CDR3 DNA: TGTGCCAGTAGCCTGGGACAGCATAGGCAGCCCCAGCATTTT

V gene: TRBV19
clone size: .
D gene: .
J gene: TRBJ2-1
CDR3 protein: CASSTNRLTYNEQFF
CDR3 DNA: TGTGCCAGTAGTACAAACAGGCTAACCTACAATGAGCAGTTCTTC

V gene: TRBV10-2
clone size: once
D gene: TRBD1
J gene: TRBJ1-2
CDR3 protein: CASKPGTDYGYTF
CDR3 DNA: TGCGCCAGCAAACCTGGGACAGATTATGGCTACACCTTC

V gene: TRBV19
clone size: few
D gene: .
J gene: TRBJ1-4
CDR3 protein: CASRSGLTNEKLFF
CDR3 DNA: TGTGCCAGTAGATCGGGGCTGACTAATGAAAAACTGTTTTTT

V gene: TRBV7-9
clone size: .
D gene: .
J gene: TRBJ2-1
CDR3 protein: CASSPPRGGRANEQFF
CDR3 DNA: TGTGCCAGCAGCCCCCCTCGTGGGGGAAGGGCCAATGAGCAGTTCTTC

V gene: TRBV10-2
clone size: .
D gene: TRBD2
J gene: TRBJ2-1
CDR3 protein: CASKKLAGPSNEQFF
CDR3 DNA: TGCGCCAGCAAGAAACTAGCGGGACCATCCAATGAGCAGTTCTTC

V gene: TRBV7-8
clone size: .
D gene: .
J gene: TRBJ2-5
CDR3 protein: CASSLAALGETQYF
CDR3 DNA: TGTGCCAGCAGCTTAGCGGCTTTAGGAGAGACCCAGTACTTC

V gene: TRBV6-5
clone size: .
D gene: TRBD1
J gene: TRBJ2-7
CDR3 protein: CASSRPGQVNYEQYF
CDR3 DNA: TGTGCCAGCAGTAGGCCGGGACAGGTTAACTACGAGCAGTACTTC

V gene: TRBV5-1
clone size: .
D gene: .
J gene: TRBJ2-5
CDR3 protein: CASSLGDGIQETQYF
CDR3 DNA: TGCGCCAGCAGCTTGGGGGACGGAATTCAAGAGACCCAGTACTTC

V gene: TRBV5-1
clone size: .
D gene: .
J gene: TRBJ2-4
CDR3 protein: CASSLTGMEDIQYF
CDR3 DNA: TGCGCCAGCAGCTTGACAGGGATGGAGGACATTCAGTACTTC

V gene: TRBV6-6
clone size: .
D gene: .
J gene: TRBJ2-7
CDR3 protein: CASSYSRGTSSYEQYF
CDR3 DNA: TGTGCCAGCAGTTACTCGAGGGGGACATCTTCCTACGAGCAGTACTTC

V gene: TRBV6-7
clone size: .
D gene: .
J gene: TRBJ2-1
CDR3 protein: CASSYESDGFPSYNEQFF
CDR3 DNA: TGTGCCAGCAGTTACGAATCCGACGGTTTTCCATCTTACAATGAGCAGTTCTTC

V gene: TRBV18
clone size: .
D gene: TRBD2
J gene: TRBJ2-1
CDR3 protein: CASSRTSGRGLNEQFF
CDR3 DNA: TGTGCCAGCTCACGGACGAGCGGGAGGGGGCTCAATGAGCAGTTCTTC

V gene: TRBV30
clone size: .
D gene: .
J gene: TRBJ2-7
CDR3 protein: CAWRMAPTYEQYF
CDR3 DNA: TGTGCCTGGAGGATGGCGCCAACCTACGAGCAGTACTTC

V gene: TRBV18
clone size: .
D gene: .
J gene: TRBJ2-3
CDR3 protein: CASSPYQGIADTQYF
CDR3 DNA: TGTGCCAGCTCACCATATCAGGGGATCGCAGATACGCAGTATTTT

V gene: TRBV7-3
clone size: .
D gene: .
J gene: TRBJ2-4
CDR3 protein: CASSLALGNIQYF
CDR3 DNA: TGTGCCAGCAGCTTAGCTTTAGGAAACATTCAGTACTTC

V gene: TRBV6-6
clone size: .
D gene: .
J gene: TRBJ1-1
CDR3 protein: CASSYLVGTEAFF
CDR3 DNA: TGTGCCAGCAGTTACTTGGTGGGCACTGAAGCTTTCTTT

V gene: TRBV18
clone size: .
D gene: TRBD2
J gene: TRBJ2-5
CDR3 protein: CASSPPSGIQETQYF
CDR3 DNA: TGTGCCAGCTCACCCCCTAGCGGGATCCAAGAGACCCAGTACTTC

V gene: TRBV12-5
clone size: .
D gene: .
J gene: TRBJ1-1
CDR3 protein: CASGLALDTEAFF
CDR3 DNA: TGTGCTAGTGGTTTGGCCCTGGACACTGAAGCTTTCTTT

V gene: TRBV28
clone size: .
D gene: .
J gene: TRBJ1-2
CDR3 protein: CASSLNGWGVGGYTF
CDR3 DNA: TGTGCCAGCAGTTTAAATGGGTGGGGCGTCGGTGGCTACACCTTC

V gene: TRBV28
clone size: .
D gene: .
J gene: TRBJ2-6
CDR3 protein: CTSIESGGANVLTF
CDR3 DNA: TGTACCAGCATCGAGTCAGGTGGGGCCAACGTCCTGACTTTC

V gene: TRBV5-1
clone size: once
D gene: .
J gene: TRBJ2-3
CDR3 protein: CASIPSAGIADTQYF
CDR3 DNA: TGCGCCAGCATTCCCTCGGCAGGGATAGCAGATACGCAGTATTTT

V gene: TRBV30
clone size: .
D gene: TRBD2
J gene: TRBJ2-7
CDR3 protein: CAWSVLGGDYEQYF
CDR3 DNA: TGTGCCTGGAGTGTATTGGGGGGGGACTACGAGCAGTACTTC

V gene: TRBV6-1
clone size: .
D gene: .
J gene: TRBJ2-6
CDR3 protein: CASRQFGLGANVLTF
CDR3 DNA: TGTGCCAGCAGACAGTTTGGTCTCGGGGCCAACGTCCTGACTTTC

V gene: TRBV28
clone size: .
D gene: .
J gene: TRBJ1-2
CDR3 protein: CASSLYRGGYTF
CDR3 DNA: TGTGCCAGCAGTTTATACCGGGGCGGCTACACCTTC

V gene: TRBV10-3
clone size: .
D gene: .
J gene: TRBJ1-2
CDR3 protein: CAISEKVGEPNYGYTF
CDR3 DNA: TGTGCCATCAGTGAGAAGGTCGGGGAACCTAACTATGGCTACACCTTC

V gene: TRBV11-3
clone size: .
D gene: TRBD1
J gene: TRBJ2-7
CDR3 protein: CASKDRVRQYF
CDR3 DNA: TGTGCCAGCAAGGACAGGGTTCGGCAGTACTTC

V gene: TRBV6-1
clone size: .
D gene: .
J gene: TRBJ1-2
CDR3 protein: CASSEHSHYGYTF
CDR3 DNA: TGTGCCAGCAGTGAACACAGTCACTATGGCTACACCTTC

V gene: TRBV4-2
clone size: once
D gene: TRBD1
J gene: TRBJ1-3
CDR3 protein: CASSPDRGRGAGNTIYF
CDR3 DNA: TGTGCCAGCAGCCCAGACAGGGGGCGAGGAGCTGGAAACACCATATATTTT

V gene: TRBV14
clone size: .
D gene: .
J gene: TRBJ1-3
CDR3 protein: CASSRGSSRNTIYF
CDR3 DNA: TGTGCCAGCAGCCGGGGATCGTCGAGAAACACCATATATTTT

V gene: TRBV20-1
clone size: .
D gene: .
J gene: TRBJ2-1
CDR3 protein: CSASREHEQFF
CDR3 DNA: TGCAGTGCTAGCCGGGAGCATGAGCAGTTCTTC

V gene: TRBV27
clone size: .
D gene: TRBD1
J gene: TRBJ2-1
CDR3 protein: CASSRTRDSLNEQFF
CDR3 DNA: TGTGCCAGCAGTCGAACCCGGGACAGTCTCAATGAGCAGTTCTTC

V gene: TRBV28
clone size: once
D gene: .
J gene: TRBJ2-7
CDR3 protein: CASSRRGGVPYEQYF
CDR3 DNA: TGTGCCAGCAGTCGCCGCGGGGGCGTACCCTACGAGCAGTACTTC

V gene: TRBV6-5
clone size: .
D gene: .
J gene: TRBJ1-4
CDR3 protein: CASGGAGEKLFF
CDR3 DNA: TGTGCCAGCGGGGGGGCAGGTGAAAAACTGTTTTTT

V gene: TRBV5-1
clone size: .
D gene: TRBD1
J gene: TRBJ1-2
CDR3 protein: CASSLGQVPANYGYTF
CDR3 DNA: TGCGCCAGCAGCCTCGGACAGGTTCCAGCTAACTATGGCTACACCTTC

V gene: TRBV19
clone size: .
D gene: TRBD1
J gene: TRBJ2-7
CDR3 protein: CASSISPGTGVKDYEQYF
CDR3 DNA: TGTGCCAGTAGTATAAGTCCCGGGACAGGGGTAAAGGACTACGAGCAGTACTTC

V gene: TRBV19
clone size: .
D gene: TRBD2
J gene: TRBJ2-1
CDR3 protein: CASKGLGLNEQFF
CDR3 DNA: TGTGCCAGTAAGGGACTAGGGCTCAATGAGCAGTTCTTC

V gene: TRBV25-1
clone size: .
D gene: .
J gene: TRBJ2-4
CDR3 protein: CASSRGLKNIQYF
CDR3 DNA: TGTGCCAGCTCAAGGGGTCTTAAAAACATTCAGTACTTC

V gene: TRBV6-1
clone size: .
D gene: TRBD2
J gene: TRBJ2-2
CDR3 protein: CASSERASGNTGELFF
CDR3 DNA: TGTGCCAGCAGTGAACGGGCTAGCGGGAACACCGGGGAGCTGTTTTTT

V gene: TRBV28
clone size: .
D gene: TRBD1
J gene: TRBJ2-7
CDR3 protein: CASSLGDRGSYEQYF
CDR3 DNA: TGTGCCAGCAGTTTAGGGGACAGGGGTTCCTACGAGCAGTACTTC

V gene: TRBV7-9
clone size: .
D gene: .
J gene: TRBJ2-5
CDR3 protein: CASSLGLGQETQYF
CDR3 DNA: TGTGCCAGCAGCTTAGGTTTGGGCCAAGAGACCCAGTACTTC

V gene: TRBV7-9
clone size: .
D gene: TRBD1
J gene: TRBJ1-4
CDR3 protein: CASSAGTGENEKLFF
CDR3 DNA: TGTGCCAGCAGCGCCGGGACAGGGGAAAATGAAAAACTGTTTTTT

V gene: TRBV5-1
clone size: .
D gene: .
J gene: TRBJ2-3
CDR3 protein: CASSLGGADTDTQYF
CDR3 DNA: TGCGCCAGCAGCTTGGGAGGGGCGGACACAGATACGCAGTATTTT

V gene: TRBV5-1
clone size: .
D gene: .
J gene: TRBJ1-4
CDR3 protein: CASSLALGTLNEKLFF
CDR3 DNA: TGCGCCAGCAGCTTGGCCTTAGGTACTCTTAATGAAAAACTGTTTTTT

V gene: TRBV4-1
clone size: .
D gene: .
J gene: TRBJ2-1
CDR3 protein: CASSPPIGRATEQFF
CDR3 DNA: TGCGCCAGCAGCCCGCCTATCGGGAGAGCCACTGAGCAGTTCTTC

V gene: TRBV12-2
clone size: .
D gene: .
J gene: TRBJ2-2
CDR3 protein: CASRFRPPREIYTGELFF
CDR3 DNA: TGTGCAAGTCGCTTTAGGCCTCCCCGGGAGATATACACCGGGGAGCTGTTTTTT